Shown below are 15 T cell receptor beta chains from a single sample sequenced in a study of early stage breast cancer tumors. The protocol was immunoSEQ multiplex PCR, while the TCRdb copy is restricted to in-frame clones and leaves out a portion. The table records some 28,000 clones, roughly three fifths of them present only once. Material for sequencing was breast tumor tissue. These receptors were taken from a person aged 45 to 59 with breast cancer.

The V call is TRBV5-1, the J call TRBJ2-3; TRBD2 aligns across 10 bases. CDR3 length equals 15 residues. Germline CDR1 and CDR2: SGHRS and YFSETQ. J gave up 2 bases and V 4 bases, and 4 bases lay outside the gene matches. CDR3 sequence (DNA): TGCGCCAGCAGCGGACTAGCGGCCCTCACAGATACGCAGTATTTT. This translates into CASSGLAALTDTQYF.

This sequence joins TRBV6-5 and TRBJ2-5; a weak D match, TRBD2 (6 bases). V was cut by 5 bases and J by 2 bases, with 12 bases left in between. The germline CDR1 and CDR2 sequences are MNHEY and SVGAGI. CDR3 size: 14 residues. CDR3 DNA: TGTGCCAGCAGTCGGCTAGCGCGTCAAGAGACCCAGTACTTC. It is translated as CASSRLARQETQYF.

The genes are TRBV5-1 and TRBJ2-1; TRBD1 or TRBD2 may be the D gene (6 bases each). This CDR3 has 15 amino acids. Germline lookup yields CDR1 SGHRS and CDR2 YFSETQ. V was clipped by 4 bases and J by 10 bases, with 21 bases between them. The CDR3 coding sequence is TGCGCCAGCAGCCCCGGGGGCAGTGGGTTTGAGGAGCAGTTCTTC. Amino acid sequence: CASSPGGSGFEEQFF.

V gene TRBV6-5 combines with J gene TRBJ2-1; perhaps TRBD1 as D (6 bases). V lost 7 bases, J lost 8 bases, and 12 bases lay in between. This CDR3 has 12 amino acids. Germline V gene data show CDR1 as MNHEY and CDR2 as SVGAGI. The CDR3 spells CASIGGAHEQFF. CDR3 sequence (DNA): TGTGCCAGCATAGGGGGAGCCCATGAGCAGTTCTTC.

The rearrangement uses TRBV9 and TRBJ2-1; the match to TRBD2 covers 13 bases. The CDR3 is 16 residues long. Trimming removed 4 bases from V and 2 bases from J; junction bases left unmatched: 3. Germline CDR1 SGDLS, CDR2 YYNGEE. DNA of the CDR3: TGTGCCAGCAGCCCAGGGACTAGCGGGACCTACAATGAGCAGTTCTTC. It codes for CASSPGTSGTYNEQFF.

This chain links TRBV7-6 with TRBJ2-6; D is unclear. Germline V gene data show CDR1 as SGHVS and CDR2 as FNYEAQ. The CDR3 runs 17 residues. V lost 0 bases to trimming and J lost 1 base, with 10 bases between them. The CDR3, as DNA: TGTGCCAGCAGCTTAGCCTCTCTTTATTCTGGGGCCAACGTCCTGACTTTC. This sequence encodes CASSLASLYSGANVLTF.

The DNA of the CDR3 is TGTGCCAGCAGTGAAGCCGGGGGACCGTACAATGAGCAGTTCTTC. Translating gives CASSEAGGPYNEQFF. This chain uses TRBV2 with TRBJ2-1, with D possibly matching TRBD2 (6 bases). This CDR3 region has 15 residues. Germline assignment: CDR1 SNHLY and CDR2 FYNNEI. Trimming took off 0 bases at V and 4 bases at J, with 10 bases between the two ends. Full variable domain (remainder filled in from reference TRBV2 and TRBJ2-1): EPEVTQTPSHQVTQMGQEVILRCVPISNHLYFYWYRQILGQKVEFLVSFYNNEISEKSEIFDDQFSVERPDGSNFTLKIRSTKLEDSAMYFCASSEAGGPYNEQFFGPGTRLTVL.

This clone turned up a few times. The junction departs from germline at one end; a sequencing error may be responsible. V is TRBV7-7 and J is TRBJ2-5, with D possibly matching TRBD2 (5 bases). The germline V gene encodes CDR1 SSHAT and CDR2 FNYEAQ (reference sequence). There are 12 residues in the CDR3. CDR3 in amino acids: CASSPGSETQYF. The CDR3 coding sequence is TGTGCTAGCAGCCCGGGATCCGAGACCCAGTACTTC.

The V call is TRBV6-4, the J call TRBJ2-1, with 8 bases matching TRBD2. The CDR3 runs to 14 residues. CDR1 is MRHNA, CDR2 SNTAGT, per germline. The trim removed 4 bases at V and 5 bases at J, leaving 4 bases unmatched. CDR3 amino acids: CASSATSEHNEQFF. The DNA of the CDR3 is TGTGCCAGCAGTGCGACTAGCGAGCACAATGAGCAGTTCTTC.

The chain carries TRBV7-6 and TRBJ2-3, with 11 bases that match TRBD2. The CDR3 contains 18 residues. From germline, CDR1 is SGHVS and CDR2 FNYEAQ. J was trimmed by 1 base and V by 2 bases; bases with no gene match: 8. CDR3 protein: CASSLRLAGPWGTDTQYF. The CDR3 nucleotides read TGTGCCAGCAGCTTACGACTAGCGGGGCCATGGGGCACAGATACGCAGTATTTT.

The chain employs TRBV5-6 and TRBJ1-1; D gene unclear. CDR1 SGHDT and CDR2 YYEEEE come from the germline V gene. The CDR3 is 12 amino acids. V was clipped by 4 bases and J by 6 bases, with 10 bases between them. CDR3 sequence: CASSRTSAEAFF. The CDR3 DNA reads as TGTGCCAGCAGCAGGACCAGTGCTGAAGCTTTCTTT.

This clone was recorded a few times. The chain joins TRBV7-3 to TRBJ1-5; 9 bases map to TRBD1. Germline loops: CDR1 SGHTA, CDR2 FQGTGA. The trim removed 3 bases at V and 0 bases at J, leaving 6 bases unmatched. The CDR3 runs 17 residues. The CDR3 DNA reads as TGTGCCAGCAGCTTCACAGGGGGCGACGATAGCAATCAGCCCCAGCATTTT. Translating gives CASSFTGGDDSNQPQHF.

The chain recombines TRBV4-2 with TRBJ2-3; 9 bases map to TRBD1. In germline, CDR1 is LGHNA, CDR2 YNFKEQ. The CDR3 consists of 16 residues. J gave up 4 bases and V 5 bases, and 10 bases lay outside the gene matches. The CDR3 bases are TGTGCCAGCAGCTTGAGGACTACAGGGGGCGCAGATACGCAGTATTTT. This codes for CASSLRTTGGADTQYF.

This clone has just a few counts. The chain links TRBV2 to TRBJ1-2, with 9 bases fitting TRBD1. From germline, CDR1 is SNHLY and CDR2 FYNNEI. V lost 6 bases and J lost 8; bases outside the gene matches: 7. The CDR3 has 13 amino acids. For the CDR3, the DNA is TGTGCCAGCAGGATCCGGACAGGGGAAGGCTACACCTTC. Translation: CASRIRTGEGYTF.

The chain employs TRBV7-9 and TRBJ1-1; D gene unclear. CDR1 is SEHNR and CDR2 is FQNEAQ in the germline V gene (reference sequence). The CDR3 contains 13 residues. Deletions cut 1 base from V and 5 bases from J, with 8 bases between. The CDR3 spells CASSLESGTEAFF. CDR3 sequence (DNA): TGTGCCAGCAGCTTAGAGAGTGGTACTGAAGCTTTCTTT. The whole variable domain, remainder taken from reference TRBV7-9 and TRBJ1-1, is DTGVSQNPRHKITKRGQNVTFRCDPISEHNRLYWYRQTLGQGPEFLTYFQNEAQLEKSRLLSDRFSAERPKGSFSTLEIQRTEQGDSAMYLCASSLESGTEAFFGQGTRLTVV.